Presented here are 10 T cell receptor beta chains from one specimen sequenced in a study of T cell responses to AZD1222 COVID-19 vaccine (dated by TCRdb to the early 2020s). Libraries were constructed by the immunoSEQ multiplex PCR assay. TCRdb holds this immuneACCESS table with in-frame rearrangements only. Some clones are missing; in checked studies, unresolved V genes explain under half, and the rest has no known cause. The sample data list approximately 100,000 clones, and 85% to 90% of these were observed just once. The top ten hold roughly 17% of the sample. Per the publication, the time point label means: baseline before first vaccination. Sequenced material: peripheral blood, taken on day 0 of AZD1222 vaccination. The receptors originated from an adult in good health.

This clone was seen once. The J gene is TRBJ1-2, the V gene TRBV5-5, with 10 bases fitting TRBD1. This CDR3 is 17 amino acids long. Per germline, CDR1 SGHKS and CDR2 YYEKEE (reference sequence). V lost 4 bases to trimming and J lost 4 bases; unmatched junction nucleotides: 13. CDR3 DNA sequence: TGTGCCAGCAGCCCCGGGACAGGGGTCGCCCTGGGCTATGGCTACACCTTC. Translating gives CASSPGTGVALGYGYTF.

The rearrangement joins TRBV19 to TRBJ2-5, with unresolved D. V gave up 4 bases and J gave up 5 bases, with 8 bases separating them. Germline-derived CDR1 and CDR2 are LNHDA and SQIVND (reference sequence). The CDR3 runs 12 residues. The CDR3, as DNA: TGTGCCAGTAGTACCTACGGGGAGACCCAGTACTTC. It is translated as CASSTYGETQYF. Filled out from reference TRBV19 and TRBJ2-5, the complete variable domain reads DGGITQSPKYLFRKEGQNVTLSCEQNLNHDAMYWYRQDPGQGLRLIYYSQIVNDFQKGDIAEGYSVSREKKESFPLTVTSAQKNPTAFYLCASSTYGETQYFGPGTRLLVL.

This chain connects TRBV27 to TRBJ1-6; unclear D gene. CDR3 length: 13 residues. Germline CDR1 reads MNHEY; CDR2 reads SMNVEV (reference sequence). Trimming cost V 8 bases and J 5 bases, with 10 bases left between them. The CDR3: CASASRDNSPLHF. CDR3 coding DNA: TGTGCCAGCGCCAGCCGGGATAATTCACCCCTCCACTTT.

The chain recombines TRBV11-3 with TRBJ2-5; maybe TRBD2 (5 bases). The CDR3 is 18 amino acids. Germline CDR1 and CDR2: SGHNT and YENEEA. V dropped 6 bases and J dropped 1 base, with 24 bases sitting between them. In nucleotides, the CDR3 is TGTGCCAGCAGGGCCCACAAAGGGAGACATACTATCCAAGAGACCCAGTACTTC. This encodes CASRAHKGRHTIQETQYF.

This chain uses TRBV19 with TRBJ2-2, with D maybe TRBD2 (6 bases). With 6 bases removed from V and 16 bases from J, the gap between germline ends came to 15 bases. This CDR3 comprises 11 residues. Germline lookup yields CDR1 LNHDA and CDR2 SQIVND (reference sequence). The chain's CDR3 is CASRGGEVRFF. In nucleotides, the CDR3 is TGTGCCAGTAGGGGCGGGGAGGTTCGGTTTTTT. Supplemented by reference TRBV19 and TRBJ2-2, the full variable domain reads DGGITQSPKYLFRKEGQNVTLSCEQNLNHDAMYWYRQDPGQGLRLIYYSQIVNDFQKGDIAEGYSVSREKKESFPLTVTSAQKNPTAFYLCASRGGEVRFFGEGSRLTVL.

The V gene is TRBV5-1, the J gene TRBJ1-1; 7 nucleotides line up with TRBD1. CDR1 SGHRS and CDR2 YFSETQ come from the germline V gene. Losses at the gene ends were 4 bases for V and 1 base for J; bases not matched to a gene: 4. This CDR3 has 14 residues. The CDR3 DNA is TGCGCCAGCAGCACCGGGACAGAGAACACTGAAGCTTTCTTT. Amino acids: CASSTGTENTEAFF.

The CDR3 sequence is CASSFRQGLTEAFF. The DNA for the CDR3 is TGTGCCAGCAGCTTCCGACAGGGGTTAACTGAAGCTTTCTTT. This chain connects TRBV5-4 to TRBJ1-1, with TRBD1 identical over 8 bases. With 2 bases clipped from V and 5 bases from J, the junction kept 5 bases outside the gene matches. CDR1 is SGHNT, CDR2 YYREEE, per germline (reference sequence). This CDR3 has 14 residues.

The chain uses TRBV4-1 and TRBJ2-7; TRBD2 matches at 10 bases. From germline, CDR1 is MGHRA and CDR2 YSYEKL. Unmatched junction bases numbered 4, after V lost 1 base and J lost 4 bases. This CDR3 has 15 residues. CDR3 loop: CASSQGNSGRYEQYF. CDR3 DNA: TGCGCCAGCAGCCAAGGGAATAGCGGGAGGTACGAGCAGTACTTC.

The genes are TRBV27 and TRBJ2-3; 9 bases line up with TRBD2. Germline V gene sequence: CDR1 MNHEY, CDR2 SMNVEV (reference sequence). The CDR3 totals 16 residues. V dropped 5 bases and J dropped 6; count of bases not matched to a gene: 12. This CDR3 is CASSPLRVSGSDTQYF. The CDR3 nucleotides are TGTGCCAGCAGTCCTCTCCGGGTTAGCGGGAGTGATACGCAGTATTTT.

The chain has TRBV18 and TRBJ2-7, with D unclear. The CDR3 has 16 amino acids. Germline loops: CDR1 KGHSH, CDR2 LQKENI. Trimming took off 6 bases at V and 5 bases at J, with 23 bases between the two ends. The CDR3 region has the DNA TGTGCCAGCTCCCCATCCGATGGCCTTGGGGTCGACGAGCAGTACTTC. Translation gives CASSPSDGLGVDEQYF.